One and the same sample provided the 15 T cell receptor beta chains below, sequenced in a study of blood T cell repertoires in COVID-19. TCRdb keeps only in-frame clones here, not all; method: immunoSEQ multiplex PCR. The repertoire holds about 200,000 clones, with 70% to 85% as singletons. Specimen: PBMCs or T cells enriched from blood (not recorded which). All receptors come from a man between 35 and 55 years old who had recovered from COVID-19.

The V and J genes are TRBV11-2 and TRBJ1-1; no clear D gene. The CDR3 covers 13 residues. The V end was cut by 5 bases, the J end by 3 bases, with 10 bases between. Germline CDR1 is SGHAT and CDR2 is FQNNGV. The CDR3 DNA follows: TGTGCCAGCAGCGACTGGTGGGACACTGAAGCTTTCTTT. It yields the protein CASSDWWDTEAFF.

This clone was detected a few times. The genes are TRBV18 and TRBJ1-6; D perhaps matches TRBD1 (6 bases). The V gene's germline CDR1 is KGHSH and CDR2 LQKENI. V was clipped by 4 bases and J by 15 bases, with 13 bases between them. The CDR3 spans 12 residues. CDR3 amino acids: CASSRPQGNLHF. The CDR3 bases are TGTGCCAGCTCACGACCACAGGGCAACCTCCACTTT.

The chain couples TRBV18 to TRBJ1-5; a possible D gene is TRBD1 (6 bases). The CDR3 is made up of 17 amino acids. V was trimmed by 2 bases and J by 0 bases, leaving 14 bases between them. Germline-derived CDR1 and CDR2 are KGHSH and LQKENI. The CDR3 DNA reads TGTGCCAGCTCACCAGAGACAGGAGATAATAGCAATCAGCCCCAGCATTTT. This translates into CASSPETGDNSNQPQHF.

Here the CDR3 reads CASSIVTDTANYGYTF. In DNA form, the CDR3 reads TGTGCCAGTAGTATCGTGACGGATACAGCTAACTATGGCTACACCTTC. V and J are TRBV19 and TRBJ1-2; D gene uncertain. In germline, CDR1 is LNHDA, CDR2 SQIVND (reference sequence). V was pared by 3 bases and J by 0 bases, with 14 bases between. This CDR3 is built from 16 residues.

V and J are TRBV7-2 and TRBJ2-7, with 7 bases that match TRBD2. Germline CDR1 SGHTA, CDR2 FQGNSA. With 5 bases clipped from V and 0 bases from J, the junction kept 4 bases outside the gene matches. This CDR3 comprises 14 residues. The CDR3 coding sequence is TGTGCCAGCAGCCGGGACTACAGCTCCTACGAGCAGTACTTC. It is translated as CASSRDYSSYEQYF.

V usage is TRBV9 and J usage is TRBJ2-7; tentatively, D is TRBD1 (6 bases). Germline assignment: CDR1 SGDLS and CDR2 YYNGEE. Trimming removed 4 bases at V and 0 bases at J, with 17 bases between. The CDR3 contains 16 residues. The CDR3: CASSPRGADSSYEQYF. The CDR3 DNA is TGTGCCAGCAGCCCTCGGGGAGCGGACAGCTCCTACGAGCAGTACTTC.

The chain carries TRBV27 and TRBJ1-4, with 7 bases matching TRBD1. Trimming at V came to 0 bases and at J to 10 bases, leaving 11 bases not matched to a gene. Germline CDR1 reads MNHEY; CDR2 reads SMNVEV (reference sequence). The CDR3 totals 16 residues. CDR3 coding DNA: TGTGCCAGCAGTTTATCTGGGACAGCCAGGGGACGAAAACTGTTTTTT. It translates to CASSLSGTARGRKLFF.

This chain joins TRBV28 and TRBJ2-2; 8 bases are shared with TRBD2. This CDR3 is built from 16 residues. The J segment lost 6 bases and the V segment lost 2 bases, leaving 8 bases of the junction unmatched. Germline CDR1 and CDR2: MDHEN and SYDVKM. The CDR3 region has the DNA TGTGCCAGCAGTTTAGCACGGACTAGCAGCTCCGGGGAGCTGTTTTTT. This translates into CASSLARTSSSGELFF.

This CDR3 is CASSAPPGGGPDTQYF. DNA for the CDR3: TGTGCCAGCAGTGCTCCCCCAGGGGGCGGGCCAGATACGCAGTATTTT. V and J are TRBV2 and TRBJ2-3, with TRBD1 matching over 8 bases. The germline gives CDR1 SNHLY, CDR2 FYNNEI. This CDR3 spans 16 amino acids. J lost 4 bases, V lost 4 bases, and 10 bases had no gene match.

This sequence joins TRBV3-1 (or the pseudogene TRBV3-2) and TRBJ1-6, with D perhaps matching TRBD1 (6 bases). From germline, CDR1 is LGHDT and CDR2 YNNKEL (reference sequence). This CDR3 is built from 15 residues. V gave up 1 base and J gave up 3 bases, with 7 bases separating them. The chain's CDR3 is CASSQGDIYNSPLHF. The CDR3 nucleotides are TGTGCCAGCAGCCAAGGGGACATCTATAATTCACCCCTCCACTTT.

This clone has only a few counts. The chain recombines TRBV7-9 with TRBJ2-7, with D possibly matching TRBD2 (7 bases). Germline values: CDR1 SEHNR, CDR2 FQNEAQ (reference sequence). CDR3 length equals 14 residues. V was cut by 5 bases and J by 7 bases, with 18 bases left in between. Here the CDR3 reads CASSKGGGAWEQYF. The DNA of the CDR3 is TGTGCCAGCAGCAAAGGAGGGGGGGCGTGGGAGCAGTACTTC.

The genes are TRBV27 and TRBJ1-2; D possibly corresponds to TRBD1 (6 bases). The CDR3 is 13 amino acids. The V gene lost 3 bases and the J gene lost 6 bases, with 11 bases spanning the gap. Germline CDR1 MNHEY, CDR2 SMNVEV (reference sequence). In DNA, the CDR3 is TGTGCCAGCAGTTTTAGGGCAGGGGATGGCTACACCTTC. As protein: CASSFRAGDGYTF.

This chain uses TRBV19 with TRBJ2-7, with TRBD2 as a possible D gene (5 bases). CDR3 length: 11 amino acids. Germline V gene lookup returns CDR1 LNHDA and CDR2 SQIVND (reference sequence). Trimming shortened V by 5 bases and J by 6 bases, and 8 bases separated the two germline ends. CDR3 amino acids: CASSPGSEQYF. Here the CDR3 DNA reads TGTGCCAGTAGTCCGGGATCCGAGCAGTACTTC.

The V gene is TRBV6-4, the J gene TRBJ2-1; possible D gene TRBD2, 6 bases. The CDR3 spans 16 residues. Germline lookup yields CDR1 MRHNA and CDR2 SNTAGT. V shed 4 bases and J shed 3 bases, with 16 bases lying between them. CDR3 sequence: CASSGRAASDYNEQFF. CDR3 nucleotides: TGTGCCAGCAGTGGAAGGGCGGCTAGCGACTACAATGAGCAGTTCTTC.

The table lists this clone with a few counts. The chain is built from TRBV29-1 and TRBJ2-3, with a weak D call TRBD2 (7 bases). This CDR3 contains 14 residues. Germline loops: CDR1 SQVTM, CDR2 ANQGSEA. CDR3 in amino acids: CSAKGGGRTDTQYF. CDR3 nucleotide sequence: TGCAGTGCAAAGGGGGGCGGGAGAACAGATACGCAGTATTTT.